Following are 15 T cell receptor beta chains from one sample sequenced in a study of cytomegalovirus exposure and HLA in healthy donors. Amplification used 60 Vbeta primers and 13 Jbeta primers. TCRdb keeps only in-frame clones here, not all; method: immunoSEQ multiplex PCR. The sample has some 93,000 clones, roughly a tenth seen once. The sequenced sample consisted of PBMCs. The source of these receptors is a man in his fifties or sixties in good health and CMV-seropositive.

The chain has TRBV18 and TRBJ2-2, with a possible D match to TRBD1 (5 bases). CDR1 KGHSH and CDR2 LQKENI come from the germline V gene. V was clipped by 5 bases and J by 1 base, with 8 bases between them. CDR3 length: 14 amino acids. The CDR3 nucleotides read TGTGCCAGCTCAGCCGACAGGAACACCGGGGAGCTGTTTTTT. As protein: CASSADRNTGELFF.

The chain couples TRBV7-9 to TRBJ2-7; 11 bases align to TRBD2. This CDR3 has 17 amino acids. Trimming cost V 5 bases and J 0 bases; bases outside gene matches: 9. Looked up from germline, CDR1 is SEHNR and CDR2 is FQNEAQ (reference sequence). CDR3 sequence: CASSGLTSGVSSYEQYF. DNA of the CDR3: TGTGCCAGCAGCGGATTGACTAGCGGGGTTAGCTCCTACGAGCAGTACTTC.

There are a few counts of this clone. This chain uses TRBV6-5 with TRBJ1-6; tentatively, D is TRBD1 (6 bases). V was pared by 0 bases and J by 4 bases, with 10 bases between. CDR1 is MNHEY and CDR2 is SVGAGI in the germline V gene. The length of the CDR3 is 16 residues. Here the CDR3 DNA reads TGTGCCAGCAGTTACTCGGACAGCCAATATAATTCACCCCTCCACTTT. Translation: CASSYSDSQYNSPLHF.

The chain recombines TRBV28 with TRBJ2-7; 9 positions agree with TRBD2. Germline V lookup: CDR1 MDHEN, CDR2 SYDVKM. This CDR3 comprises 14 residues. After removal of 10 bases from V and 9 bases from J, the junction contained 16 bases not matched to a gene. CDR3 DNA: TGTGCCACCGTCGGGTCTAGCGGGAAAATAGCGCAGTACTTC. It translates to CATVGSSGKIAQYF.

This clone was seen only a few times. This sequence joins TRBV27 and TRBJ1-2; TRBD1 is a possible D gene (6 bases). Trimming took 3 bases from V and 4 from J, leaving 15 bases between them. The CDR3 has 15 amino acids. Per the germline V gene, CDR1 is MNHEY and CDR2 is SMNVEV (reference sequence). The CDR3: CASSFLQGLPYGYTF. CDR3 in DNA: TGTGCCAGCAGTTTTCTCCAGGGGCTGCCCTATGGCTACACCTTC.

The sample holds a few counts of this clone. The V call is TRBV5-6, the J call TRBJ2-1; 10 bases are a match to TRBD2. V was clipped by 6 bases and J by 5 bases; unmatched bases: 8. CDR1 is SGHDT, CDR2 YYEEEE, per germline. CDR3 size: 15 residues. CDR3 sequence (DNA): TGTGCCAGCAACCCTTGGACTAGCGGAGACAATGAGCAGTTCTTC. It specifies CASNPWTSGDNEQFF.

This chain uses TRBV5-4 with TRBJ2-7, with 9 nucleotides matching TRBD1. Germline V CDR1 and CDR2: SGHNT, YYREEE (reference sequence). The CDR3 totals 15 residues. J lost 6 bases, V lost 4 bases, and 11 bases had no gene match. CDR3: CASSQVGTGIGEQYF. In DNA form, the CDR3 reads TGTGCCAGCAGCCAGGTGGGGACAGGGATAGGCGAGCAGTACTTC.

This clone was seen more than once but under ten times. The genes are TRBV6-1 and TRBJ2-7; D is perhaps TRBD2 (5 bases). This CDR3 region has 12 residues. V lost 6 bases, J lost 5 bases, and 11 bases lay in between. Germline V gene lookup returns CDR1 MNHNS and CDR2 SASEGT. The CDR3 loop is CASSHSGNEQYF. DNA for the CDR3: TGTGCCAGCAGCCATTCGGGGAACGAGCAGTACTTC.

This clone showed up just a few times. The junction shows a germline mismatch at one end, possibly a read error. The chain recombines TRBV5-6 with TRBJ2-7; D is unresolved. This CDR3 has 16 amino acids. The germline gives CDR1 SGHDT, CDR2 YYEEEE. In nucleotides, the CDR3 is TGTGCCAGCAGCTTGTCTCTTCCGCCGAGCTCCTACGGGCAGTACTTC. Translated: CASSLSLPPSSYGQYF.

This clone was counted between two and nine times. V and J are TRBV28 and TRBJ1-2; 7 bases align to TRBD1. V gave up 8 bases and J gave up 3 bases; unmatched junction bases: 9. This CDR3 region has 14 residues. Germline CDR1 reads MDHEN; CDR2 reads SYDVKM. The CDR3 DNA reads TGTGCCAGCGGGACAGTAGGTCTTGACTATGGCTACACCTTC. It specifies CASGTVGLDYGYTF.

The chain is built from TRBV19 and TRBJ1-2; 7 nucleotides match TRBD1. V lost 5 bases to trimming and J lost 2 bases; unmatched junction nucleotides: 2. CDR3 length: 13 residues. Germline V gene lookup returns CDR1 LNHDA and CDR2 SQIVND (reference sequence). CDR3 sequence reads: CASSLQGNYGYTF. Here the CDR3 DNA reads TGTGCCAGTAGTTTACAGGGGAACTATGGCTACACCTTC.

J is TRBJ2-3 and V is TRBV28; D remains ambiguous. Trimming left V 6 bases short and J 6 bases short, with 10 bases between. In germline, CDR1 is MDHEN, CDR2 SYDVKM. The CDR3 is 12 residues long. CDR3 sequence reads: CASSLTGDTQYF. For the CDR3, the DNA is TGTGCCAGCAGCCTGACCGGGGATACGCAGTATTTT.

Of note for this clone: Mismatch with germline at one junction end may stem from a read error. The chain carries TRBV30 and TRBJ2-2; 9 bases agree with TRBD1. The CDR3 is made up of 13 amino acids. Germline-derived CDR1 and CDR2 are GTSNPN and SVGIG (reference sequence). The CDR3 region has the DNA TGTGCCGGGACAGGGCTTAGCACAGGGGAGATGTTTTTT. Translating gives CAGTGLSTGEMFF.

This chain links TRBV6-6 with TRBJ2-1, with D possibly TRBD1 on 6 matching bases. With 10 bases removed from V and 5 bases from J, the gap between germline ends came to 15 bases. Germline V gene lookup returns CDR1 MNHNY and CDR2 SVGAGI (reference sequence). The length of the CDR3 is 13 residues. The CDR3 DNA reads as TGTGCCATAACAGGGACAAACAACAATGAGCAGTTCTTC. Amino acid sequence: CAITGTNNNEQFF.

This clone turned up a few times. J is TRBJ1-5 and V is TRBV5-6; maybe TRBD1 (5 bases). CDR1 SGHDT and CDR2 YYEEEE come from the germline V gene. The CDR3 sequence is 13 residues long. V shed 3 bases and J shed 2 bases, with 6 bases lying between them. CDR3 residues: CASSWGGNQPQHF. In DNA form, the CDR3 reads TGTGCCAGCAGCTGGGGGGGCAATCAGCCCCAGCATTTT.